This T cell receptor (beta chain) was identified in a study of blood T cell repertoires in COVID-19. Study-level information: Italy, Spain and the United States were the sources of the convalescent and acute COVID-19 samples. From T cells, B-cell-depleted T cells, or PBMCs came the material, which was cDNA or gDNA.

Patients in Seattle were enrolled during active infection, then followed longitudinally. In the study's own analysis: Amplifying reference gene primers gave estimates of nucleated cell counts. TCRdb's table, derived via immunoSEQ multiplex PCR, lists solely in-frame clones and lacks some. V, J and clone size reflect that table, while D and trimming were determined from the DNA. Of roughly 350,000 clones in the sample, approximately 91% were seen once. The V gene's germline CDR1 is MNHEY and CDR2 SMNVEV (reference sequence). V was shortened by 4 bases and J by 6 bases, with 9 bases between the two germline ends. This CDR3 has 13 residues.

Input material: peripheral blood. This receptor was identified in a woman aged 70-85 years with COVID-19, enrolled during active disease. The chain combines TRBV27 with TRBJ1-4; possibly TRBD1 for D (5 bases). CDR3 DNA sequence: TGTGCCAGCAGTTCCAGGGTTTATGAAAAACTGTTTTTT. This gives the protein CASSSRVYEKLFF.